This TCR beta chain is drawn from a study of OX40 agonist ivuxolimab in advanced cancers. Regarding the research as a whole: The costimulatory receptor OX40 (CD134) was targeted by ivuxolimab, a fully human IgG2 agonistic monoclonal antibody. Intravenous ivuxolimab was administered to patients every 2 weeks at six dose levels: 0.01, 0.1, 0.3, 1.5, 3 and 10 mg/kg. Of the roughly 52 dose-escalation patients, hepatocellular carcinoma was present in approximately 20, melanoma in roughly 15, renal cell carcinoma in 9 and head and neck cancer in 9. In the dose-escalation cohort, 75% to 85% of patients were male, and the mean age was 60 years with a range of roughly 23 to 90. Patients were allowed to have had prior anti-PD-1, anti-PD-L1 or anti-CTLA-4 therapy, and around two fifths of the dose-escalation patients had been treated with checkpoint inhibitors. Partial responses occurred in three dose-escalation patients, of whom one had hepatocellular carcinoma and two had cutaneous melanoma. Peripheral TCRbeta sequencing aimed to test whether ivuxolimab altered TCR sequence diversity and caused clonal T-cell expansion. The paper reports the monotherapy dose-escalation portion (N of about 47 patients) of the phase I ivuxolimab trial.

Here is what the overall study found, with its caveats: After ivuxolimab, expanded clones were on average more numerous among CD8+ T cells than among CD4+ T cells. In partial responders in the 0.1-3.0 mg/kg groups, normalized peripheral clonal expansion was found to be among the lowest, especially among CD8+ T cells. The antigen specificity of the clonally expanded peripheral T cells was not determined. At doses of 0.1 to 3.0 mg/kg, clonal expansion of both CD4+ and CD8+ blood T cells was observed from baseline to week 6. Low levels of normalized T-cell clonal expansion were also shown by some nonresponding patients.

Between the V and J ends, shortened by 4 bases and 4 bases respectively, the junction contains 3 bases. CDR1 and CDR2 were assigned from the germline V gene as SNHLY and FYNNEI. The CDR3 covers 11 residues, taking in both the cysteine and the phenylalanine. Solely the CDR3 DNA is kept, with 33 bases framed from the first base. On this clone itself: Its antigen remains undetermined. The record has no base qualities; no much larger clone is one base away.

Patients with a history of autoimmune disease or receiving systemic immunosuppression were excluded from the trial. Peripheral blood for TCR sequencing was collected from all dose cohorts at baseline, on cycle 4 day 1, and on cycle 7 day 1. The samples were drawn from a first-in-human, open-label, multicenter phase I dose-escalation trial of ivuxolimab. Adults with locally advanced or metastatic melanoma, renal cell, hepatocellular, or head and neck squamous cell carcinoma were enrolled in the trial. CD4+ and CD8+ T cells were sorted separately from peripheral blood before TCR sequencing. For sequencing of the TCRbeta CDR3 region, genomic DNA was extracted from the sorted cells. The immunoSEQ Assay was used for sequencing of TCRbeta CDR3 regions. TCRdb obtained this table from immuneACCESS and retained in-frame rearrangements with V and J assigned. These tables miss some clones; where compared with another copy, unresolved V genes account for less than half of the shortfall, and the remainder is unexplained. Within this sample are 55,000 to 80,000 clones, with about 85% of them counted one time only. The leading ten clones occupy around 2% of the sample.

The specimen was CD4+ or CD8+ T cells sorted from blood, collected in a trial of the OX40 agonist ivuxolimab. Here the chain combines TRBV2 and TRBJ2-3, with the D gene call left open. This TCR was sampled from an adult with an advanced solid tumor such as melanoma, head and neck, liver or kidney cancer. The sequenced DNA is TGTGCCAGCAGTGCCGCAGATACGCAGTATTTT. This gives the protein CASSAADTQYF. Extended through the reference TRBV2 and TRBJ2-3 proteins, this CDR3 yields the full variable domain: EPEVTQTPSHQVTQMGQEVILRCVPISNHLYFYWYRQILGQKVEFLVSFYNNEISEKSEIFDDQFSVERPDGSNFTLKIRSTKLEDSAMYFCASSAADTQYFGPGTRLTVL.